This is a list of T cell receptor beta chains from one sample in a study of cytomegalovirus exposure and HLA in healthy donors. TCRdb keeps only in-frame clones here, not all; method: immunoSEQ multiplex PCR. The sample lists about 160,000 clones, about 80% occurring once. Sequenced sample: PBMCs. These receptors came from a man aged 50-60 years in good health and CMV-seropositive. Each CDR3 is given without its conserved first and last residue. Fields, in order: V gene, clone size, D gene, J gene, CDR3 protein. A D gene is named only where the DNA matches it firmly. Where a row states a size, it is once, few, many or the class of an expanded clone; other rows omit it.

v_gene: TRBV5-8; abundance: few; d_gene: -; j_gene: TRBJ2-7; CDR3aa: ASSSFVHEQY
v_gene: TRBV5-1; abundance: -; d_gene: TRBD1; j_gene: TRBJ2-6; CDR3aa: ASEGQQGAPGANVLT
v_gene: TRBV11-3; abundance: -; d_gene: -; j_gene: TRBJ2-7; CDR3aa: ASSLTSTYEQY
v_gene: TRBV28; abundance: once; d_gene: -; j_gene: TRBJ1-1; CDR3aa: ASSLVGHFVRAEAF
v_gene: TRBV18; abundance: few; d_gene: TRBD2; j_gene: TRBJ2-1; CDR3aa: ASSPPGTSGGYNEQF
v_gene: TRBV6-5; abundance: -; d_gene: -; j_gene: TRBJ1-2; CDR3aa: ASRSGRQFYGYT
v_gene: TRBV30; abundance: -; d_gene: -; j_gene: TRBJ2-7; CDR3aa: ASEDSYEQY
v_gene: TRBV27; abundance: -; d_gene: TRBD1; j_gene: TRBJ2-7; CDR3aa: ASSLPQGAGYEQY
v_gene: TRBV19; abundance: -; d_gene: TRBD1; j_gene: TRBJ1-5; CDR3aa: ASSIRGQGYQPQH
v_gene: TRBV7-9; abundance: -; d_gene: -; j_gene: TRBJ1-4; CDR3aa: ASSLSSGREKLF
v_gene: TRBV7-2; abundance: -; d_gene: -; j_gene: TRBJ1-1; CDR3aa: ASSVTQGGRTEAF
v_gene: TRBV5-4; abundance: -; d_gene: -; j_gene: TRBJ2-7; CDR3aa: ASSSQGRDSREQY
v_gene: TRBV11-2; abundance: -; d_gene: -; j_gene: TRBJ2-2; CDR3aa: ASSARAGFAGELF
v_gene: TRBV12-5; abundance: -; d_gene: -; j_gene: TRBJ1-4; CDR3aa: ASGPGVGEKLF
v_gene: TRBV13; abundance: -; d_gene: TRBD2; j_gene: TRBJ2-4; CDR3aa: ASSLTGGGNIQY
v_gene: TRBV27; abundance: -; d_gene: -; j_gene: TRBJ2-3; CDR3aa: ASSGGPLHGTQY
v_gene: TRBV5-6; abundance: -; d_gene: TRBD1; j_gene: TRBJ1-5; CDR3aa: ASSLAGGLNQPQH
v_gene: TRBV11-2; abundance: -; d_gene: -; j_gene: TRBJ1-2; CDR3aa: ASSGGSEGINYGYT